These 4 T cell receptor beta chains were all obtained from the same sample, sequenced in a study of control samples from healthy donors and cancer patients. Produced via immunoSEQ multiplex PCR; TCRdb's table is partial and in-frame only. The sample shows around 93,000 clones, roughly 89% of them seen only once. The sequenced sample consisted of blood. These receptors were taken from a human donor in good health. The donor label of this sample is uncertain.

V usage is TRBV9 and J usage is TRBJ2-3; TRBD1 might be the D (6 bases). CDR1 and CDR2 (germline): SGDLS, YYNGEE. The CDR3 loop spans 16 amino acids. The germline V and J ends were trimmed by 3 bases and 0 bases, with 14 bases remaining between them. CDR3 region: CASSALGAVSTDTQYF. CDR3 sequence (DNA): TGTGCCAGCAGCGCCCTGGGGGCAGTTAGCACAGATACGCAGTATTTT.

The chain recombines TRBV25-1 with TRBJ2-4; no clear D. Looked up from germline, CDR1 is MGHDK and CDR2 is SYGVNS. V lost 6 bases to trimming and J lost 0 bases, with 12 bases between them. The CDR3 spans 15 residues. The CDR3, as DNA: TGTGCCAGCAGCGAAGAGATTCTAGCCAAAAACATTCAGTACTTC. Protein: CASSEEILAKNIQYF.

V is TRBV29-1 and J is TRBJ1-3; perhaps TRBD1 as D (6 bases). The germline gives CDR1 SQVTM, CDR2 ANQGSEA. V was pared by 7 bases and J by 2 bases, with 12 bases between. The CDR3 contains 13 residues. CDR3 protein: CSGSTGAGNTIYF. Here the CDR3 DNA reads TGCAGCGGCTCGACAGGTGCTGGAAACACCATATATTTT.

In DNA form, the CDR3 reads TGTGCCAGCAGCGTAGACGGATTGAATGAGCAGTTCTTC. Encoded protein: CASSVDGLNEQFF. The chain recombines TRBV9 with TRBJ2-1, with D uncertain. Germline CDR1 reads SGDLS; CDR2 reads YYNGEE. The V end was cut by 0 bases, the J end by 7 bases, with 8 bases between. The CDR3 loop spans 13 amino acids.